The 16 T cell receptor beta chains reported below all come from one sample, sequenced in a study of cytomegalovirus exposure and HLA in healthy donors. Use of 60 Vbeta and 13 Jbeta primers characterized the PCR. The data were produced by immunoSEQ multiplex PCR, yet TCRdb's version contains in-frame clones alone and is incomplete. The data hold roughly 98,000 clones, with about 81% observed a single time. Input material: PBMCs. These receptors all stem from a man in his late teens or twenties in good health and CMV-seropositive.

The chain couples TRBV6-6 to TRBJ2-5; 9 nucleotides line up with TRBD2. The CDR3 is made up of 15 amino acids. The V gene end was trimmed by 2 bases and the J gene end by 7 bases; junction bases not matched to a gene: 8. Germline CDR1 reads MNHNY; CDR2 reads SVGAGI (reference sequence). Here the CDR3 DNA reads TGTGCCAGCAGTTACAGTTTTAGCGGGGGCGCGACCCAGTACTTC. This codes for CASSYSFSGGATQYF.

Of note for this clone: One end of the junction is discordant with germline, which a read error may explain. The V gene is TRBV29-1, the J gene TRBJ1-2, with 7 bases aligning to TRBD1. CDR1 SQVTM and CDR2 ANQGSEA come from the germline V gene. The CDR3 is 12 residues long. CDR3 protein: CSVEDRDYGYTF. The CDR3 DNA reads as TGCAGCGTCGAAGACAGGGACTATGGCTACACCTTC.

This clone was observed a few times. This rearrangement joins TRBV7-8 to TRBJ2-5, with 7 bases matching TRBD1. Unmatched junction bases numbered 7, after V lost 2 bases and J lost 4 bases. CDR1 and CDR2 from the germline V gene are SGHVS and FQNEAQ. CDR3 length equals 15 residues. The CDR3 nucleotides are TGTGCCAGCAGCTTAAGGGGGCGGACGACAGAGACCCAGTACTTC. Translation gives CASSLRGRTTETQYF.

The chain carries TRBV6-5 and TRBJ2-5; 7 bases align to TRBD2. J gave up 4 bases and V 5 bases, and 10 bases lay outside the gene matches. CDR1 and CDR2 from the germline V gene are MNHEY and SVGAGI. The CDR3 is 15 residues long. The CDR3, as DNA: TGTGCCAGCAGTCAGACTGGGGAGGGACGAGAGACCCAGTACTTC. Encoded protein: CASSQTGEGRETQYF.

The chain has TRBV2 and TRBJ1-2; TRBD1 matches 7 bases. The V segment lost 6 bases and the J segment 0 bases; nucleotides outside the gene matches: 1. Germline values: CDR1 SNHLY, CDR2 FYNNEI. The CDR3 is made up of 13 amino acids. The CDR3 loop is CASRDRPNYGYTF. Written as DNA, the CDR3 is TGTGCCAGCAGGGACAGGCCTAACTATGGCTACACCTTC.

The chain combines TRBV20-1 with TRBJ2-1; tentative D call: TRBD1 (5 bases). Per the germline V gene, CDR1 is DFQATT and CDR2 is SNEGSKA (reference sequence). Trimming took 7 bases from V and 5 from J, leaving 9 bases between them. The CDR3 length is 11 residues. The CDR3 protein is CSVQTDNEQFF. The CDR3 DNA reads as TGCAGTGTCCAGACAGACAATGAGCAGTTCTTC.

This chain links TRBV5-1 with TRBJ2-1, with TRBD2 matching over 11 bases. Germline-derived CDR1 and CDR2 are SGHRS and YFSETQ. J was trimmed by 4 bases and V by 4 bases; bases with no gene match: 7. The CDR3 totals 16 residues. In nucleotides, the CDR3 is TGCGCCAGCAGCCTCACCGGGACTAGCGGTTACAATGAGCAGTTCTTC. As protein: CASSLTGTSGYNEQFF.

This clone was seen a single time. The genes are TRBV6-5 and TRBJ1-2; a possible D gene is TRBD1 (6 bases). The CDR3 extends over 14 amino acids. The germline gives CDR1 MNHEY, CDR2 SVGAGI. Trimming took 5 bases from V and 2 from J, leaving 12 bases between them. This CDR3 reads CASSVTGNNYGYTF. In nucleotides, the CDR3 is TGTGCCAGCAGTGTAACAGGGAACAACTATGGCTACACCTTC.

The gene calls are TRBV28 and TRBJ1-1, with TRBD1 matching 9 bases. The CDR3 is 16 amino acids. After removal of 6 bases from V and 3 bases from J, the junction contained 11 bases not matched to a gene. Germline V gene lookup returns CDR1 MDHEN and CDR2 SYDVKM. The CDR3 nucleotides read TGTGCCAGCAGAAGGGCGCACCGGGACAGGGACACTGAAGCTTTCTTT. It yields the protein CASRRAHRDRDTEAFF.

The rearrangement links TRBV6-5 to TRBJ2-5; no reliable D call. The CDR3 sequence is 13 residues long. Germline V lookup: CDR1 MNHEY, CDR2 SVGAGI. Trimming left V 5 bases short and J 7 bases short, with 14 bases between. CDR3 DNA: TGTGCCAGCAGTCAACCTCCCACCGGGACCCAGTACTTC. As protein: CASSQPPTGTQYF.

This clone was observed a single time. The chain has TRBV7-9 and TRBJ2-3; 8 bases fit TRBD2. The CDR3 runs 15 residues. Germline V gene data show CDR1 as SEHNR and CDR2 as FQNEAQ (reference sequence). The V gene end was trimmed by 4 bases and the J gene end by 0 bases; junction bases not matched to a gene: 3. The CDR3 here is CASSSGGASTDTQYF. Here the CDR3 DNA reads TGTGCCAGCAGCTCGGGGGGGGCCAGCACAGATACGCAGTATTTT.

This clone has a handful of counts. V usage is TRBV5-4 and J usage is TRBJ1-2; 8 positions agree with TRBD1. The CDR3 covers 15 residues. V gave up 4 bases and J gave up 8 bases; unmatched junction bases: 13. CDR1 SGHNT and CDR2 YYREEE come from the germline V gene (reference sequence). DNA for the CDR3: TGTGCCAGCAGCCCCCCCGACGACAGGGGAGGGGGCTACACCTTC. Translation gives CASSPPDDRGGGYTF.

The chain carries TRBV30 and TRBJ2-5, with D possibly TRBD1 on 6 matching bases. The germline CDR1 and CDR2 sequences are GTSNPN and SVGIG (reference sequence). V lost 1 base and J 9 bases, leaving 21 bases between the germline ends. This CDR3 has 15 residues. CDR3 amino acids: CAWSGLGIWGQAQYF. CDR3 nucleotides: TGTGCCTGGAGTGGGCTCGGGATCTGGGGGCAGGCCCAGTACTTC.

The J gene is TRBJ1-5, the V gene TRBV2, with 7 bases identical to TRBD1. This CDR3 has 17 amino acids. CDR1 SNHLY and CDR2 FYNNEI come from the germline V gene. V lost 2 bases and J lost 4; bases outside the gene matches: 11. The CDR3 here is CASSEPTTGDPNQPQHF. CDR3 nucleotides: TGTGCCAGCAGTGAACCGACCACAGGGGACCCAAATCAGCCCCAGCATTTT.

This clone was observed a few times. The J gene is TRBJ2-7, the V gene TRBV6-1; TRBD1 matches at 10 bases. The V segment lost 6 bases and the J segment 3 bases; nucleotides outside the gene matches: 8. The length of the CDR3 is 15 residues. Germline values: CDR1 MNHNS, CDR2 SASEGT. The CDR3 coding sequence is TGTGCCAGCAGAGAGACAGGGGGCAATTTCTACGAGCAGTACTTC. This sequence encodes CASRETGGNFYEQYF.

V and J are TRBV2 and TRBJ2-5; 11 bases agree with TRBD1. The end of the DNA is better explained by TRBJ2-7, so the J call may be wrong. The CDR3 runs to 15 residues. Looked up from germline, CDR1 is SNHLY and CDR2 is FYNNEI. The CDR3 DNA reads TGTGCCAGCAGTGAGAGGACAGGGGGCGTCTACGAGCAGTACTTC. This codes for CASSERTGGVYEQYF.